These T cell receptor beta chains were read from a single sample in a study of CD8+CD57+ T cells in acquired aplastic anemia. TCRdb analysed the reads with MiXCR anew, one entry per CDR3 protein. Of about 270,000 distinct CDR3 sequences listed, 45% to 65% are singletons. Sequenced input: sorted CD4+, CD8+, or CD8+CD57+ T cells (not recorded which) from PBMCs. Receptors originate from a human donor with severe aplastic anemia or a healthy control (not recorded which). Each CDR3 is given with its conserved first and last residue. The order of the fields is clone size, J gene, V gene, D gene, CDR3 DNA, CDR3 protein. The D gene is left open where the match is weak. Clone size is not always given. Where it is, it says once, few, many or a class for expanded clones.

>NA|TRBJ2-7|TRBV10-3|TRBD1
TGTGCCATCAGTGACACCACCGGGACAGGGCGGAATGAGCAGTACTTC
CAISDTTGTGRNEQYF
>NA|TRBJ2-5|TRBV20-1|TRBD1
TGCAGTGCTAGACCTCGGACAGGGGAGGGTCTAGGGACCCAGTACTTC
CSARPRTGEGLGTQYF
>NA|TRBJ1-5|TRBV24-1|NA
TGTGCCACCAGTGATCGAGGGGGGAATCAGCCCCAGCATTTT
CATSDRGGNQPQHF
>NA|TRBJ2-1|TRBV5-1|NA
TGCGCCAGCAGCCTCCGGGACGGAGACAATGAGCAGTTCTTC
CASSLRDGDNEQFF
>few|TRBJ2-7|TRBV11-1|NA
TGTGCCAGCAGCCCTGACAGCTCCTACGAGCAGTACTTC
CASSPDSSYEQYF
>few|TRBJ2-3|TRBV6-1|NA
TGTGCCAGCAGTGAATTCAGGCTCCCAGATACGCAGTATTTT
CASSEFRLPDTQYF
>few|TRBJ1-1|TRBV10-2|NA
TGCGCCAGCAGTGAGGGAAGCCTCGAAGCTTTCTTT
CASSEGSLEAFF
>many|TRBJ1-2|TRBV5-1|NA
TGCGCCAGCAGCCCGTCCCTGGGCAGGCGGCCGGACTACACCTTC
CASSPSLGRRPDYTF
>NA|TRBJ1-1|TRBV20-1|NA
TGCAGTGCTAGAGATGGCAGGGTAGAGACTGAAGCTTTCTTT
CSARDGRVETEAFF
>many|TRBJ2-5|TRBV3-1|NA
TGTGCCAGCAGCCAAGATCCGGGAGAAGAGACCCAGTACTTC
CASSQDPGEETQYF
>many|TRBJ2-7|TRBV20-1|TRBD1
TGCAGTGCCCTAAGGACAGGTATTTCCTACGAGCAGTACTTC
CSALRTGISYEQYF
>NA|TRBJ1-1|TRBV5-1|NA
TGCGCCAGCAATAAGGGGTCCACTGGGGCTTTCTTT
CASNKGSTGAFF
>NA|TRBJ2-3|TRBV20-1|TRBD2
TGCAGTGCTAGAGATTCCGCTAGCGGGGGAACCACAGATACGCAGTATTTT
CSARDSASGGTTDTQYF
>few|TRBJ2-7|TRBV20-1|NA
TGCAGTGCTTCGGTTTCCTTGGACTCCTACGAGCAGTACTTC
CSASVSLDSYEQYF
>many|TRBJ1-3|TRBV7-2|NA
TGTGCCAGCAGCCTCGCTGGAAACACCATATATTTT
CASSLAGNTIYF
>many|TRBJ1-1|TRBV7-3|TRBD1
TGTGCCAGCAGAGGAGGGGGCGGCACTGAAGCTTTCTTT
CASRGGGGTEAFF
>NA|TRBJ1-4|TRBV2|NA
TGTGCCAGCAGTGGTGGGGGGCGGGTAGTTGAAAAACTGTTTTTT
CASSGGGRVVEKLFF
>many|TRBJ1-6|TRBV19|NA
TGTGCCAGTAGGGTAGGGATCAGGTATAATTCACCCCTCCACTTT
CASRVGIRYNSPLHF
>NA|TRBJ1-1|TRBV4-3|NA
TGCGCCAGCAGCCCGGTGACAGGCCGAGGATCTGAAGCTTTCTTT
CASSPVTGRGSEAFF